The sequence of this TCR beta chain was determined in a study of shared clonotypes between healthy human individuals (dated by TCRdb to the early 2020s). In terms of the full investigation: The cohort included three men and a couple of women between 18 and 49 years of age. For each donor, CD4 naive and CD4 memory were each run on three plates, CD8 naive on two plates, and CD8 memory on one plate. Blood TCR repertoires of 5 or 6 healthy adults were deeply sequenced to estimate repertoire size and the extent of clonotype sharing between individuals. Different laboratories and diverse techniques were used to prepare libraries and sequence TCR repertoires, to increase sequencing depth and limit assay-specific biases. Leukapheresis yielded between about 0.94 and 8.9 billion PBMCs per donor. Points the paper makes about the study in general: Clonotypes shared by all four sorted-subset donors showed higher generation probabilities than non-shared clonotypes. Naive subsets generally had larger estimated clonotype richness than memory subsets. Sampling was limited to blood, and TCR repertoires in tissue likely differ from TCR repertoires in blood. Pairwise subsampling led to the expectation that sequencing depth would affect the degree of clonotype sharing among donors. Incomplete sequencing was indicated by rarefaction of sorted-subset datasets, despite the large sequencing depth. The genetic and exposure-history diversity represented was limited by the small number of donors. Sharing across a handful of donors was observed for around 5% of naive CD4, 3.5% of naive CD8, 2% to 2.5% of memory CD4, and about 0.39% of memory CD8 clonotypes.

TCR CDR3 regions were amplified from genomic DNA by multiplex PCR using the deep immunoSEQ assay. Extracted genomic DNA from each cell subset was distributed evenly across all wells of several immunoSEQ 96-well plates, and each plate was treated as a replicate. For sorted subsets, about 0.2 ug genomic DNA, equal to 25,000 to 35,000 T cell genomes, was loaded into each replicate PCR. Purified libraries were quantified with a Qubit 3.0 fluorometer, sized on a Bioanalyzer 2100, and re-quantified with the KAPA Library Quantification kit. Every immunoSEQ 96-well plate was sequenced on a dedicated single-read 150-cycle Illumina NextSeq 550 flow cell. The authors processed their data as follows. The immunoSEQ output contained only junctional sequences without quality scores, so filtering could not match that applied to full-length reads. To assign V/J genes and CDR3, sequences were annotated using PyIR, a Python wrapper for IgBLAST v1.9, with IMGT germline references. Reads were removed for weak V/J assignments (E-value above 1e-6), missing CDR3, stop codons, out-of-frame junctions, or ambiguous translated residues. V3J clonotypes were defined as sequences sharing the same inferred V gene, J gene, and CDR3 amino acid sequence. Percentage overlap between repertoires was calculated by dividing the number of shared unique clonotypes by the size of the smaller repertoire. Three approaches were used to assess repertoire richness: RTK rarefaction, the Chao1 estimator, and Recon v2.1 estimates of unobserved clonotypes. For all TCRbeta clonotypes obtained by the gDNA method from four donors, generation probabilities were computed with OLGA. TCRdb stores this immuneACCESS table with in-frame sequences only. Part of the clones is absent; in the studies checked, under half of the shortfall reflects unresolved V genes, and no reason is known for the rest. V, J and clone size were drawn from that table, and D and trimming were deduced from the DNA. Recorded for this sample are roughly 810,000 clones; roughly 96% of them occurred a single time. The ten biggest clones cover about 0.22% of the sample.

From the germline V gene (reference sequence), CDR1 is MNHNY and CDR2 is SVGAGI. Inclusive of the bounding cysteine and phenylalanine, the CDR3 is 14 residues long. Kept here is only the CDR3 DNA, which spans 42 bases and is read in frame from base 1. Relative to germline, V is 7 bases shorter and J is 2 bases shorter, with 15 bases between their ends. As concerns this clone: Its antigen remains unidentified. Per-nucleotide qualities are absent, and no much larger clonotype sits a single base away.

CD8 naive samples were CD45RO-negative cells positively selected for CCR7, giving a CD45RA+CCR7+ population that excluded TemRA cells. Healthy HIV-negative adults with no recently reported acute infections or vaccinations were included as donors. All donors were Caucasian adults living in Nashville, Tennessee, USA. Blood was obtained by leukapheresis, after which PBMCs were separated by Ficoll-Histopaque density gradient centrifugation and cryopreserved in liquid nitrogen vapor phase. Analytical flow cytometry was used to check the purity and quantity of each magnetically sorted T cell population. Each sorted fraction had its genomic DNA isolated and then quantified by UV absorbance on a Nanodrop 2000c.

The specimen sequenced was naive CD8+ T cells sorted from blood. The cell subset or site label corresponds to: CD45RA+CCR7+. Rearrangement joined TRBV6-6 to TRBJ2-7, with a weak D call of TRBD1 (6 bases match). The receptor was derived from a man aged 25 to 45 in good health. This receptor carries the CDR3 CASTQGGGPYEQYF. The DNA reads TGTGCCAGCACCCAAGGGGGTGGGCCCTACGAGCAGTACTTC.